Presented here are 23 T cell receptor beta chains from one specimen sequenced in a study of blood T cell repertoires in COVID-19. Clones were read by immunoSEQ multiplex PCR, and TCRdb kept only the in-frame ones, dropping some. Here the sample spans 210,000 or so clones, roughly 78% being singletons. The source material was peripheral blood. These TCRs come from a woman between 40 and 50 years old with acute or convalescent COVID-19.

The chain joins TRBV12-3 or TRBV12-4 to TRBJ1-2, with 7 positions matching TRBD1. With 5 bases clipped from V and 7 bases from J, the junction kept 4 bases outside the gene matches. The CDR3 totals 12 residues. The CDR3 here is CASSRQGGGYTF. CDR3 in DNA: TGTGCCAGCAGTCGACAGGGTGGTGGCTACACCTTC.

The chain combines TRBV24-1 with TRBJ2-1, with TRBD2 identical over 13 bases. The germline V gene encodes CDR1 KGHDR and CDR2 SFDVKD. J gave up 7 bases and V 6 bases, and 20 bases lay outside the gene matches. CDR3 size: 20 residues. CDR3 sequence reads: CATSSTSGRAVTGTDNEQFF. The CDR3 bases are TGTGCCACCAGTAGTACTAGCGGGAGGGCCGTAACCGGTACTGATAATGAGCAGTTCTTC.

The V call is TRBV5-1, the J call TRBJ2-3; a possible D gene is TRBD1 (6 bases). Per germline, CDR1 SGHRS and CDR2 YFSETQ. Trimming took off 3 bases at V and 2 bases at J, with 13 bases between the two ends. This CDR3 has 15 residues. CDR3 in DNA: TGCGCCAGCAGCTCTCTCGGACAGATCACAGATACGCAGTATTTT. Its protein product is CASSSLGQITDTQYF.

This clone was seen more than once but under ten times. The chain has TRBV11-3 and TRBJ2-1; no reliable D call. This CDR3 is built from 14 residues. V shed 5 bases and J shed 7 bases, with 15 bases lying between them. CDR1 is SGHNT and CDR2 is YENEEA in the germline V gene. The CDR3 loop reads CASSLMTSGNEQFF. The CDR3, as DNA: TGTGCCAGCAGCCTGATGACAAGTGGAAATGAGCAGTTCTTC.

The chain links TRBV2 to TRBJ1-1; 9 bases map to TRBD1. Germline loops: CDR1 SNHLY, CDR2 FYNNEI. The CDR3 contains 14 residues. Losses at the gene ends were 6 bases for V and 0 bases for J; bases not matched to a gene: 2. CDR3 nucleotide sequence: TGTGCCAGCAGCGGACAGGGGCTGAACACTGAAGCTTTCTTT. It codes for CASSGQGLNTEAFF.

This clone was recorded once. The CDR3 nucleotides read TGTGCCAGTAGCAGCCGGGACTTTGAGGCAGATACGCAGTATTTT. It yields the protein CASSSRDFEADTQYF. The gene calls are TRBV19 and TRBJ2-3; the D gene is possibly TRBD2 (6 bases). Germline V gives CDR1 LNHDA, CDR2 SQIVND (reference sequence). This CDR3 is 15 amino acids long. Trimming removed 6 bases at V and 4 bases at J, with 17 bases between.

V and J are TRBV9 and TRBJ2-7; the match to TRBD1 covers 7 bases. This CDR3 is 15 amino acids long. Trimming took 0 bases from V and 4 from J; bases not matched to a gene: 7. The germline V gene has CDR1 SGDLS and CDR2 YYNGEE. CDR3 sequence (DNA): TGTGCCAGCAGCGTAGAAGACAGGGTAGGGTACGAGCAGTACTTC. Amino acids: CASSVEDRVGYEQYF. Full variable domain (remainder filled in from reference TRBV9 and TRBJ2-7): DSGVTQTPKHLITATGQRVTLRCSPRSGDLSVYWYQQSLDQGLQFLIQYYNGEERAKGNILERFSAQQFPDLHSELNLSSLELGDSALYFCASSVEDRVGYEQYFGPGTRLTVT.

The chain has TRBV11-2 and TRBJ1-1, with D tentatively TRBD1 (5 bases). The CDR3 runs to 15 residues. V dropped 1 base and J dropped 2 bases, with 11 bases sitting between them. Germline CDR1 and CDR2: SGHAT and FQNNGV. Here the CDR3 DNA reads TGTGCCAGCAGCTTAGCAGGGTCAATAAACACTGAAGCTTTCTTT. It specifies CASSLAGSINTEAFF.

J is TRBJ2-1 and V is TRBV7-6, with D perhaps matching TRBD1 (6 bases). V was trimmed by 4 bases and J by 2 bases, leaving 15 bases between them. The CDR3 is made up of 16 amino acids. CDR1 SGHVS and CDR2 FNYEAQ come from the germline V gene. The CDR3 DNA reads TGTGCCAGCAGCTCCATGAGGGACACCACCTACAATGAGCAGTTCTTC. This translates into CASSSMRDTTYNEQFF.

This chain uses TRBV19 with TRBJ2-1; 9 nucleotides match TRBD1. Germline V CDR1 and CDR2: LNHDA, SQIVND (reference sequence). V gave up 6 bases and J gave up 5 bases; unmatched junction bases: 14. The CDR3 length is 17 residues. The CDR3 DNA reads TGTGCCAGTAGCCTAGAAAGGTTCGGGACAGGGAACAATGAGCAGTTCTTC. Translation gives CASSLERFGTGNNEQFF.

The chain couples TRBV7-9 to TRBJ2-3, with 7 bases lining up with TRBD1. Germline CDR1 SEHNR, CDR2 FQNEAQ (reference sequence). Trimming at V came to 4 bases and at J to 0 bases, leaving 10 bases not matched to a gene. The CDR3 runs to 17 residues. CDR3 nucleotide sequence: TGTGCCAGCAGCTCACCGACAGGGATTTCTAGCACAGATACGCAGTATTTT. It encodes CASSSPTGISSTDTQYF.

The chain joins TRBV10-1 to TRBJ2-7; 7 bases are shared with TRBD1. CDR3 size: 17 residues. Germline CDR1 and CDR2: WNHNN and SYGVQD (reference sequence). J gave up 1 base and V 3 bases, and 12 bases lay outside the gene matches. The CDR3 loop is CASSDTCRDSGSYEQYF. The DNA of the CDR3 is TGCGCCAGCAGTGATACATGCCGGGACAGTGGGTCCTACGAGCAGTACTTC.

This rearrangement joins TRBV4-3 to TRBJ1-1; D call uncertain. CDR1 LGHNA and CDR2 YSLEER come from the germline V gene. The V and J ends lost 1 base and 3 bases respectively, with 9 bases between them. The CDR3 contains 14 residues. The CDR3, as DNA: TGCGCCAGCAGCCAAGCCCTGGGCTACACTGAAGCTTTCTTT. Its protein product is CASSQALGYTEAFF.

J is TRBJ1-4 and V is TRBV3-1 (or the pseudogene TRBV3-2); TRBD1 might be the D (6 bases). Trimming took 4 bases from V and 6 from J, leaving 18 bases between them. This CDR3 region has 16 residues. Germline V gene data show CDR1 as LGHDT and CDR2 as YNNKEL (reference sequence). The CDR3 protein is CASSPGRGGNYEKLFF. CDR3 bases: TGTGCCAGCAGCCCCGGTCGGGGGGGCAACTATGAAAAACTGTTTTTT.

The rearrangement links TRBV18 to TRBJ1-5; D gene ambiguous. The germline V and J ends were trimmed by 6 bases and 3 bases, with 18 bases remaining between them. CDR1 is KGHSH, CDR2 LQKENI, per germline. This CDR3 has 16 amino acids. Here the CDR3 DNA reads TGTGCCAGCTCCCCGGGTGTCTCCGGAGACAATCAGCCCCAGCATTTT. Residues: CASSPGVSGDNQPQHF.

This clone was seen just once. The chain carries TRBV7-3 and TRBJ2-1; TRBD1 matches at 8 bases. The junction had 7 bases not matched to a gene; V was cut back by 5 bases and J by 4 bases. CDR3 size: 15 residues. Per germline, CDR1 SGHTA and CDR2 FQGTGA. The CDR3 DNA reads as TGTGCCAGCAGCACCCGACAGGGGTCATACAATGAGCAGTTCTTC. It translates to CASSTRQGSYNEQFF.

The rearrangement links TRBV24-1 to TRBJ1-5; TRBD1 is a possible D gene (6 bases). CDR1 and CDR2 from the germline V gene are KGHDR and SFDVKD. V dropped 4 bases and J dropped 7 bases, with 13 bases sitting between them. The CDR3 consists of 14 residues. The CDR3 sequence: CATSERQVGQPQHF. CDR3 bases: TGTGCCACCAGTGAGCGACAGGTGGGCCAGCCCCAGCATTTT.

The chain uses TRBV5-1 and TRBJ1-6; no definite D call. This CDR3 contains 15 residues. CDR1 is SGHRS, CDR2 YFSETQ, per germline. The V gene lost 4 bases and the J gene lost 10 bases, with 18 bases spanning the gap. The CDR3 reads CASSTQTSENSPLHF. As DNA, the CDR3 is TGCGCCAGCAGCACCCAGACATCCGAAAACTCACCCCTCCACTTT.

V usage is TRBV5-3 and J usage is TRBJ2-7; D call uncertain. TRBV5-3 is sorted into the ORF group, with uncertain function. The CDR3 spans 15 residues. Trimming removed 6 bases from V and 3 bases from J, with 19 bases in between. The CDR3 DNA follows: TGTGCCAGAAAGCCCCGGCGATCCCCGGGCTACGAGCAGTACTTC. It encodes CARKPRRSPGYEQYF.

The J gene is TRBJ2-1, the V gene TRBV10-1, with D maybe TRBD2 (5 bases). CDR1 is WNHNN and CDR2 is SYGVQD in the germline V gene (reference sequence). The CDR3 is made up of 14 amino acids. V shed 6 bases and J shed 6 bases, with 15 bases lying between them. CDR3 bases: TGCGCCAGCAGGCGGGTTAATAGCTTCAATGAGCAGTTCTTC. Its protein product is CASRRVNSFNEQFF.

V is TRBV7-9 and J is TRBJ2-7, with D possibly TRBD1 on 6 matching bases. CDR1 is SEHNR, CDR2 FQNEAQ, per germline (reference sequence). Between the trimmed V and J ends, which lost 2 bases and 4 bases, there was a span of 15 bases. The CDR3 spans 15 residues. The CDR3 reads CASSLYPHRVYEQYF. CDR3 nucleotide sequence: TGTGCCAGCAGCTTATATCCCCACAGGGTTTACGAGCAGTACTTC.

The chain is built from TRBV19 and TRBJ2-2; 9 nucleotides agree with TRBD1. There are 16 residues in the CDR3. Trimming cost V 5 bases and J 4 bases; bases outside gene matches: 8. Germline V gives CDR1 LNHDA, CDR2 SQIVND (reference sequence). The CDR3 loop is CASSFGTGRTTGELFF. The CDR3 coding sequence is TGTGCCAGTAGTTTTGGGACAGGGAGGACCACCGGGGAGCTGTTTTTT. Based on the CDR3 plus reference TRBV19 and TRBJ2-2, the full variable domain is DGGITQSPKYLFRKEGQNVTLSCEQNLNHDAMYWYRQDPGQGLRLIYYSQIVNDFQKGDIAEGYSVSREKKESFPLTVTSAQKNPTAFYLCASSFGTGRTTGELFFGEGSRLTVL.

The chain recombines TRBV29-1 with TRBJ2-7; 9 positions agree with TRBD2. The CDR3 loop spans 14 amino acids. After removal of 3 bases from V and 5 bases from J, the junction contained 8 bases not matched to a gene. The germline V gene encodes CDR1 SQVTM and CDR2 ANQGSEA. The CDR3 DNA reads TGCAGCGTTGAGGGTCGCGGGAGGGACAACGAGCAGTACTTC. Translating gives CSVEGRGRDNEQYF.